This TCR beta chain was sequenced in a study of shared clonotypes between healthy human individuals. Trimming took 0 bases from V and 1 from J, leaving 9 bases between them. The CDR3 consists of 16 residues. Per the germline V gene, CDR1 is ENHRY and CDR2 is SYGVKD. Data came from immunoSEQ multiplex PCR; TCRdb stores just in-frame clones and leaves some out. Among a few hundred thousand clones listed, 70% to 80% were seen once. The rearrangement uses TRBV10-3 and TRBJ2-2; no clear D. Sequenced input: PBMCs. This clonotype was obtained from a middle-aged woman in good health. Some clones in this sample may be carry-over from other donors' samples. In DNA, the CDR3 is TGTGCCATCAGTGAGTCTAAAATAGGGAACACCGGGGAGCTGTTTTTT. This sequence encodes CAISESKIGNTGELFF.